This TCR beta chain was sequenced during a study of PD-1 blockade in mismatch repair-deficient tumors. Study details: Patients had around 11 mismatch repair-deficient cancer types and were previously treated and progressing.

The V gene's germline CDR1 is SQVTM and CDR2 ANQGSEA. V was clipped by 4 bases and J by 5 bases, with 14 bases between them. The CDR3 is made up of 13 amino acids. Profiled with immunoSEQ multiplex PCR; TCRdb holds only in-frame clones, not every one. Of some 84,000 clones in the sample, over 70% were seen once. All patients were mismatch repair deficient, assessed by either PCR or immunohistochemistry. Three pembrolizumab responders had their TCRs sequenced. Sequenced here: peripheral blood, sampled 12 weeks after starting pembrolizumab. This chain joins TRBV29-1 and TRBJ2-5, with D perhaps matching TRBD1 or TRBD2 (5 bases each). This sequence was found in an adult with mismatch repair-deficient cancer. The CDR3 DNA is TGCAGCGTTGTGTTCCCGGGACCGGAGACCCAGTACTTC. As protein: CSVVFPGPETQYF.